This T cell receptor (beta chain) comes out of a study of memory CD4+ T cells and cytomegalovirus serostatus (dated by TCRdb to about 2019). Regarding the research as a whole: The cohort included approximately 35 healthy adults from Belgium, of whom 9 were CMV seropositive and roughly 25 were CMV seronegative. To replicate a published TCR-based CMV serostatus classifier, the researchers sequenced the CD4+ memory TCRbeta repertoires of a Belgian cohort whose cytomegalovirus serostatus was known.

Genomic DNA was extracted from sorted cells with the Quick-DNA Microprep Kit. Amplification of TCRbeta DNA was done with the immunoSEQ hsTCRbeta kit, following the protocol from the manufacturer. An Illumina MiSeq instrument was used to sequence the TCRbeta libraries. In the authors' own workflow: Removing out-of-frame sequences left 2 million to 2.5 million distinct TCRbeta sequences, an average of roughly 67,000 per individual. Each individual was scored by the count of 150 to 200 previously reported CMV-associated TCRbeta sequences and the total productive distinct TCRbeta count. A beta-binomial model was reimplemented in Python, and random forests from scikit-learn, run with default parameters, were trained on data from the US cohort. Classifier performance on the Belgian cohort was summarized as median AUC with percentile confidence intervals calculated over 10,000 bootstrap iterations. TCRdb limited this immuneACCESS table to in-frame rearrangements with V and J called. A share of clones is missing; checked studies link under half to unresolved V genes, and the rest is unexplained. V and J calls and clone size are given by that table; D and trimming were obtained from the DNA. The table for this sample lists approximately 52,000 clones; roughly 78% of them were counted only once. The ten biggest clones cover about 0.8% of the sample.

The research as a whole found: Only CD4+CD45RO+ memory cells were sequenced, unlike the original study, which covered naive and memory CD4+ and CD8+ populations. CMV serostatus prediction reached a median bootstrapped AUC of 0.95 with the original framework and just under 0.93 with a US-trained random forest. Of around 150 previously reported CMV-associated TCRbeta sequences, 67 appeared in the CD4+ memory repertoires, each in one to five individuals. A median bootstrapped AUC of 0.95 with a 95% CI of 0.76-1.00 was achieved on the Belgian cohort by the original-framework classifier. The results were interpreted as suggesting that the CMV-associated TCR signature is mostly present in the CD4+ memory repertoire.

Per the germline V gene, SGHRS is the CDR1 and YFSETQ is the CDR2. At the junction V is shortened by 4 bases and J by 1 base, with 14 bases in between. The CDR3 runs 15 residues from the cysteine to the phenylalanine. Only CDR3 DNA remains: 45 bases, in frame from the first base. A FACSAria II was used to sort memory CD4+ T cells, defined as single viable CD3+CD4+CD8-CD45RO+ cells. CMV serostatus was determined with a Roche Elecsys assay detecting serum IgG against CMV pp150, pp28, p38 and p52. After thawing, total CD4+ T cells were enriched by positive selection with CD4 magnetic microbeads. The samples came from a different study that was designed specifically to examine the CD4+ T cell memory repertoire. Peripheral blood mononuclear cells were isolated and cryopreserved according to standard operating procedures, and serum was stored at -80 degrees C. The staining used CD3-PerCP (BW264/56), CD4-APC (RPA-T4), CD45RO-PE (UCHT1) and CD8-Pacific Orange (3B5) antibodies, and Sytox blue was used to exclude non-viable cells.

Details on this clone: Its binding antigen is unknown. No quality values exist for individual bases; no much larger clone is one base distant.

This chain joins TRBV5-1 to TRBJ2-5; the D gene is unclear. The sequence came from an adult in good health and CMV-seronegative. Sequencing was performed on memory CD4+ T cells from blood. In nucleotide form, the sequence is TGCGCCAGCAGCCCCACGACCAATCTCCAAGAGACCCAGTACTTC. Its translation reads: CASSPTTNLQETQYF.